Each of the 8 T cell receptor beta chains below was sequenced from the same sample in a study of tissue T cells after allogeneic stem cell transplantation. Generated by immunoSEQ multiplex PCR, the TCRdb table keeps only in-frame clones and is missing some. The table lists around 2,500 clones, roughly 70% of them singletons, with about 16% in the top ten. Steroid-refractory graft-versus-host disease after allogeneic hematopoietic cell transplant qualified adults for prospective research-autopsy enrollment. The source material was colon tissue, sampled at autopsy. Source of these receptors: a male patient over 55 with steroid-refractory graft-versus-host disease after an allogeneic stem cell transplant. Certain T cells may be donor cells from the graft.

This clone has just a few counts. The chain is built from TRBV2 and TRBJ1-6; D not certain. The CDR3 sequence is 13 residues long. Germline V CDR1 and CDR2: SNHLY, FYNNEI. V lost 5 bases, J lost 14 bases, and 16 bases lay in between. The CDR3 coding sequence is TGTGCCAGCAGTCTGGTTACCCCCGGAGCCCTCCACTTT. Protein: CASSLVTPGALHF.

Concerning this clone itself: At one of its ends the junction is not consistent with the germline gene, which may arise from a read error. J is TRBJ2-7 and V is TRBV27; 8 bases agree with TRBD1. Germline V gene data show CDR1 as MNHEY and CDR2 as SMNVEV (reference sequence). The CDR3 extends over 15 amino acids. As DNA, the CDR3 is TGTGCCAGCAGTTACCCCGGACAGGGCTCCCACGAGCAGTACTTC. Protein: CASSYPGQGSHEQYF.

This clone was observed a handful of times. The chain links TRBV12-3 or TRBV12-4 to TRBJ2-1; D might be TRBD1 (6 bases). This CDR3 has 13 amino acids. V was cut by 6 bases and J by 6 bases, with 12 bases left in between. The CDR3 loop is CASSWDTLNEQFF. The CDR3 DNA sequence: TGTGCCAGCAGCTGGGACACCCTCAATGAGCAGTTCTTC.

The chain is built from TRBV5-1 and TRBJ1-4, with 8 bases matching TRBD1. V was pared by 2 bases and J by 7 bases, with 4 bases of the junction left unmatched. The length of the CDR3 is 14 residues. CDR1 and CDR2 from the germline V gene are SGHRS and YFSETQ. CDR3 region: CASSFGQGAEKLFF. In DNA, the CDR3 is TGCGCCAGCAGCTTCGGGCAGGGGGCTGAAAAACTGTTTTTT.

CDR3 sequence (DNA): TGTGCCAGCAGTGTTTCAGGGCAAGCCGCCGGGGAGCTGTTTTTT. Its translation: CASSVSGQAAGELFF. The chain uses TRBV6-4 and TRBJ2-2, with a weak D call TRBD1 (5 bases). Germline V lookup: CDR1 MRHNA, CDR2 SNTAGT. V dropped 4 bases and J dropped 6 bases, with 15 bases sitting between them. The CDR3 spans 15 residues.

This chain connects TRBV11-2 to TRBJ1-3; D gene unclear. Germline assignment: CDR1 SGHAT and CDR2 FQNNGV. The V and J ends lost 4 bases and 0 bases respectively, with 16 bases between them. The CDR3 covers 17 residues. The CDR3 DNA sequence: TGTGCCAGCAGCTCGGAAGACGACGGTTTCTCTGGAAACACCATATATTTT. Encoded protein: CASSSEDDGFSGNTIYF.

The chain has TRBV19 and TRBJ1-5; no reliable D call. V was pared by 7 bases and J by 5 bases, with 12 bases between. The CDR3 spans 13 residues. Germline V gene lookup returns CDR1 LNHDA and CDR2 SQIVND (reference sequence). The CDR3 bases are TGTGCCAGTAACAACAGAGAATATCAGCCCCAGCATTTT. Translation: CASNNREYQPQHF. Full variable domain (outside the CDR3, taken from reference TRBV19 and TRBJ1-5): DGGITQSPKYLFRKEGQNVTLSCEQNLNHDAMYWYRQDPGQGLRLIYYSQIVNDFQKGDIAEGYSVSREKKESFPLTVTSAQKNPTAFYLCASNNREYQPQHFGDGTRLSIL.

J is TRBJ2-5 and V is TRBV2, with TRBD2 identical over 9 bases. The germline CDR1 and CDR2 sequences are SNHLY and FYNNEI. The ends lost 7 bases at V and 0 bases at J; junction bases unmatched: 6. The length of the CDR3 is 15 residues. CDR3 residues: CASNLAGEYQETQYF. The DNA of the CDR3 is TGTGCCAGCAACTTAGCGGGGGAGTACCAAGAGACCCAGTACTTC.